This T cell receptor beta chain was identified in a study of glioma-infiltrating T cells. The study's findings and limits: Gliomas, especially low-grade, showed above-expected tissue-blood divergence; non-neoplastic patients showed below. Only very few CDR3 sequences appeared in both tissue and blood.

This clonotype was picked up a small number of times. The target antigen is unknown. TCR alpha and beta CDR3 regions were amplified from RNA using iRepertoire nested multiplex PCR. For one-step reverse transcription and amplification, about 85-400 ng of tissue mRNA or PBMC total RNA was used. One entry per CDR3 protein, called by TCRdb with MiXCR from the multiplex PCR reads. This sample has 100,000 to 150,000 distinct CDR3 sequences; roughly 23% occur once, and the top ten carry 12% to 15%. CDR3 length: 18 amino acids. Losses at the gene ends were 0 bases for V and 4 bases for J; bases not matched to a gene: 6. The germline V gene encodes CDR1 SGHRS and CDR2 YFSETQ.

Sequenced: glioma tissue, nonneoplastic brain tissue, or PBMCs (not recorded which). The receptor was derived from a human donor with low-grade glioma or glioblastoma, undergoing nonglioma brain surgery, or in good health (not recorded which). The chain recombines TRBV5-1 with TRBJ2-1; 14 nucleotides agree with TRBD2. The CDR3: CASSLGLAGGGRYNEQFF. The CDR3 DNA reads TGCGCCAGCAGCTTGGGACTAGCGGGAGGGGGGAGATACAATGAGCAGTTCTTC. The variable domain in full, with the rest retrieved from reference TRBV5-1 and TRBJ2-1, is KAGVTQTPRYLIKTRGQQVTLSCSPISGHRSVSWYQQTPGQGLQFLFEYFSETQRNKGNFPGRFSGRQFSNSRSEMNVSTLELGDSALYLCASSLGLAGGGRYNEQFFGPGTRLTVL.